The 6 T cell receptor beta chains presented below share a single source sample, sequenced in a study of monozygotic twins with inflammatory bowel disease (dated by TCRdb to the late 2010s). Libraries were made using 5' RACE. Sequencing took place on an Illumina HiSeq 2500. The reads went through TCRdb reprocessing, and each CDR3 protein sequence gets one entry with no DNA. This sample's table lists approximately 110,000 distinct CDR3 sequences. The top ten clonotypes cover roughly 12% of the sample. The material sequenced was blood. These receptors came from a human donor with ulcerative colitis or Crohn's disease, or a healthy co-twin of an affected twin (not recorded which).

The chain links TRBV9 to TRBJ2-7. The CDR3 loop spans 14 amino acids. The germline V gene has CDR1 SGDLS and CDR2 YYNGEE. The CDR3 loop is CASSRTSRSYEQYF. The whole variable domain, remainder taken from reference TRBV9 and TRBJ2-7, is DSGVTQTPKHLITATGQRVTLRCSPRSGDLSVYWYQQSLDQGLQFLIQYYNGEERAKGNILERFSAQQFPDLHSELNLSSLELGDSALYFCASSRTSRSYEQYFGPGTRLTVT.

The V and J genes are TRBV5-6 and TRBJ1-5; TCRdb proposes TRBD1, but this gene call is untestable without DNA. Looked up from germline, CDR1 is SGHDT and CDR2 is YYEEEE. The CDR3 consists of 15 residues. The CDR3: CASSFGRGSNQPQHF.

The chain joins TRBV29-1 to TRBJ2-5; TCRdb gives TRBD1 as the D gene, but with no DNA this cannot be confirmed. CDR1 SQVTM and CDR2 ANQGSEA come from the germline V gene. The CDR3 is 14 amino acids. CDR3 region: CSADRGGRQETQYF. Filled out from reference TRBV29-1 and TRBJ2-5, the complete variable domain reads SAVISQKPSRDICQRGTSLTIQCQVDSQVTMMFWYRQQPGQSLTLIATANQGSEATYESGFVIDKFPISRPNLTFSTLTVSNMSPEDSSIYLCSADRGGRQETQYFGPGTRLLVL.

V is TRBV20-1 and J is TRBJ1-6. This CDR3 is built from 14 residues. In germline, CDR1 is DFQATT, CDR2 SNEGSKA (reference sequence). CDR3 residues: CSARESSYNSPLHF.

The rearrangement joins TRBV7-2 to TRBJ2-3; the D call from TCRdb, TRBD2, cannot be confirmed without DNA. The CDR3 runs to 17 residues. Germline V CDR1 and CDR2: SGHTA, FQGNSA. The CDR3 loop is CASSLMGSGASTDTQYF.

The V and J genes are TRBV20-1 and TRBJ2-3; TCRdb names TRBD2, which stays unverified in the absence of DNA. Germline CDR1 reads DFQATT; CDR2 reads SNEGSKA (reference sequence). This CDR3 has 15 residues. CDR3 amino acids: CSSRWASGFTDTQYF.